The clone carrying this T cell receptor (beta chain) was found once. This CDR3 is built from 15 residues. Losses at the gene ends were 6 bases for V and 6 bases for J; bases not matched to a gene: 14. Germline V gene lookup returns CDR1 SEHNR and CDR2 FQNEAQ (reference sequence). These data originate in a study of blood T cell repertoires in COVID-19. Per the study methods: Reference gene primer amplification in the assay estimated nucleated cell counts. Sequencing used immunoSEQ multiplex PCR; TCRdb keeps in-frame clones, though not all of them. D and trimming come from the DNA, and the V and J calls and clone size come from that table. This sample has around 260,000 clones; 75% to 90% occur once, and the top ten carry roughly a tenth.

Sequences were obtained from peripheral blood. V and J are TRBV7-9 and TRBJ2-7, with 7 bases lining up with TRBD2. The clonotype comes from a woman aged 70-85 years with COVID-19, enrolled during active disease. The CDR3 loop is CASSPGTTVSFEQYF. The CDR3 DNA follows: TGTGCCAGCAGTCCCGGGACTACGGTCTCTTTCGAGCAGTACTTC. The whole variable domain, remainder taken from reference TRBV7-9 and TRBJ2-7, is DTGVSQNPRHKITKRGQNVTFRCDPISEHNRLYWYRQTLGQGPEFLTYFQNEAQLEKSRLLSDRFSAERPKGSFSTLEIQRTEQGDSAMYLCASSPGTTVSFEQYFGPGTRLTVT.